Listed below are T cell receptor beta chains from one sample, sequenced in a study of shared clonotypes between healthy human individuals. Clones were sequenced by immunoSEQ multiplex PCR, and TCRdb holds only the in-frame ones, with some missing. The sample yields some 1,400,000 clones, roughly 96% seen once. The sample consisted of naive CD4+ T cells sorted from blood. The receptors were gathered from a man between 25 and 39 years old in good health. Both conserved end residues are part of each CDR3. Each record gives: D gene, J gene, V gene, clone size, CDR3 length, CDR3 protein, CDR3 DNA. The D gene is left open where the match is weak. For some rows the clone size is stated as once, few or many, or as a class when expanded; others skip it.

d_gene: .
j_gene: TRBJ1-1
v_gene: TRBV6-5
abundance: .
len: 16
CDR3aa: CASSYSPDRVNTEAFF
CDR3nt: TGTGCCAGCAGTTACTCACCGGACAGAGTCAACACTGAAGCTTTCTTT

d_gene: TRBD2
j_gene: TRBJ2-1
v_gene: TRBV5-4
abundance: once
len: 16
CDR3aa: CASRLAGGVGANEQFF
CDR3nt: TGTGCCAGCAGACTAGCGGGAGGGGTTGGGGCCAATGAGCAGTTCTTC

d_gene: .
j_gene: TRBJ2-1
v_gene: TRBV10-3
abundance: .
len: 17
CDR3aa: CAISESPGKGGHNEQFF
CDR3nt: TGTGCCATCAGTGAGAGCCCAGGCAAAGGGGGGCACAATGAGCAGTTCTTC

d_gene: .
j_gene: TRBJ2-7
v_gene: TRBV28
abundance: .
len: 13
CDR3aa: CASSFGTEYEQYF
CDR3nt: TGTGCCAGCAGTTTTGGCACAGAATACGAGCAGTACTTC

d_gene: .
j_gene: TRBJ1-4
v_gene: TRBV19
abundance: .
len: 19
CDR3aa: CASSIDPFSGEATNEKLFF
CDR3nt: TGTGCCAGTAGTATAGACCCTTTCTCAGGGGAAGCAACTAATGAAAAACTGTTTTTT

d_gene: .
j_gene: TRBJ2-3
v_gene: TRBV5-5
abundance: .
len: 13
CDR3aa: CASSFSAGDTQYF
CDR3nt: TGTGCCAGCAGTTTCTCAGCCGGAGATACGCAGTATTTT

d_gene: TRBD2
j_gene: TRBJ2-1
v_gene: TRBV27
abundance: .
len: 21
CDR3aa: CASSHQKGSGSLKGRDNEQFF
CDR3nt: TGTGCCAGCAGTCATCAAAAGGGTAGCGGGAGTCTAAAGGGCAGGGACAATGAGCAGTTCTTC

d_gene: TRBD1
j_gene: TRBJ2-7
v_gene: TRBV19
abundance: once
len: 14
CDR3aa: CASTHRDSPYEQYF
CDR3nt: TGTGCCAGTACCCATCGGGACAGCCCCTACGAGCAGTACTTC

d_gene: .
j_gene: TRBJ2-2
v_gene: TRBV5-4
abundance: .
len: 14
CDR3aa: CASSQPVTSGELFF
CDR3nt: TGTGCCAGCAGCCAACCAGTGACTAGCGGGGAGCTGTTTTTT

d_gene: TRBD2
j_gene: TRBJ2-5
v_gene: TRBV6-1
abundance: once
len: 14
CDR3aa: CASSPLAARETQYF
CDR3nt: TGTGCCAGCAGCCCCCTAGCGGCGCGGGAGACCCAGTACTTC

d_gene: TRBD2
j_gene: TRBJ2-7
v_gene: TRBV7-9
abundance: .
len: 16
CDR3aa: CASSLGTSGRVNEQYF
CDR3nt: TGTGCCAGCAGCTTAGGGACTAGCGGGAGAGTCAACGAGCAGTACTTC

d_gene: .
j_gene: TRBJ1-4
v_gene: TRBV27
abundance: .
len: 17
CDR3aa: CASSLRPRPGAREKLFF
CDR3nt: TGTGCCAGCAGTTTACGGCCCCGCCCAGGGGCGCGTGAAAAACTGTTTTTT

d_gene: .
j_gene: TRBJ1-2
v_gene: TRBV7-9
abundance: .
len: 13
CDR3aa: CASTQGPVYGYTF
CDR3nt: TGTGCCAGCACCCAGGGACCGGTCTATGGCTACACCTTC

d_gene: TRBD2
j_gene: TRBJ2-1
v_gene: TRBV19
abundance: .
len: 15
CDR3aa: CASRRTSGRGGEQFF
CDR3nt: TGTGCCAGTAGGAGGACTAGCGGGAGGGGGGGTGAGCAGTTCTTC

d_gene: .
j_gene: TRBJ1-2
v_gene: TRBV7-2
abundance: .
len: 14
CDR3aa: CASSLDRVVYGYTF
CDR3nt: TGTGCCAGCAGCTTAGACAGGGTCGTCTATGGCTACACCTTC

d_gene: TRBD2
j_gene: TRBJ2-1
v_gene: TRBV7-8
abundance: .
len: 16
CDR3aa: CASSLGGLADYNEQFF
CDR3nt: TGTGCCAGCAGCTTAGGGGGACTAGCGGATTACAATGAGCAGTTCTTC

d_gene: .
j_gene: TRBJ2-3
v_gene: TRBV9
abundance: .
len: 15
CDR3aa: CASSAGDLSTDTQYF
CDR3nt: TGTGCCAGCAGCGCTGGGGACCTTAGCACAGATACGCAGTATTTT

d_gene: TRBD2
j_gene: TRBJ2-1
v_gene: TRBV4-3
abundance: .
len: 15
CDR3aa: CASSQDSGRALEQFF
CDR3nt: TGCGCCAGCAGCCAAGATAGCGGGAGGGCCCTTGAGCAGTTCTTC

d_gene: .
j_gene: TRBJ1-1
v_gene: TRBV29-1
abundance: .
len: 12
CDR3aa: CSVDVANTEAFF
CDR3nt: TGCAGCGTTGACGTAGCGAACACTGAAGCTTTCTTT

d_gene: .
j_gene: TRBJ2-1
v_gene: TRBV27
abundance: .
len: 13
CDR3aa: CASSRNQGREQFF
CDR3nt: TGTGCCAGCAGTAGGAACCAGGGGCGTGAGCAGTTCTTC

d_gene: .
j_gene: TRBJ2-4
v_gene: TRBV5-1
abundance: .
len: 22
CDR3aa: CASSSVPGSITPVTLAKNIQYF
CDR3nt: TGCGCCAGCAGCTCAGTACCGGGCTCCATTACACCCGTTACGCTAGCCAAAAACATTCAGTACTTC

d_gene: .
j_gene: TRBJ1-3
v_gene: TRBV29-1
abundance: few
len: 12
CDR3aa: CSVGHSGNTIYF
CDR3nt: TGCAGCGTTGGGCACTCTGGAAACACCATATATTTT

d_gene: TRBD1
j_gene: TRBJ1-2
v_gene: TRBV28
abundance: .
len: 13
CDR3aa: CASRGGTVYGYTF
CDR3nt: TGTGCCAGCAGGGGGGGGACAGTCTATGGCTACACCTTC

d_gene: TRBD1
j_gene: TRBJ2-5
v_gene: TRBV25-1
abundance: .
len: 14
CDR3aa: CASSESGQVETQYF
CDR3nt: TGTGCCAGCAGTGAATCGGGACAGGTAGAGACCCAGTACTTC

d_gene: TRBD1
j_gene: TRBJ1-1
v_gene: TRBV7-6
abundance: .
len: 14
CDR3aa: CASSLARTGMATFF
CDR3nt: TGTGCCAGCAGCTTAGCGCGGACAGGGATGGCAACTTTCTTT

d_gene: .
j_gene: TRBJ1-4
v_gene: TRBV15
abundance: .
len: 16
CDR3aa: CATSRGRGGANEKLFF
CDR3nt: TGTGCCACCAGCAGAGGGCGTGGGGGCGCGAATGAAAAACTGTTTTTT

d_gene: .
j_gene: TRBJ2-7
v_gene: TRBV20-1
abundance: .
len: 11
CDR3aa: CSAGGAYEQYF
CDR3nt: TGCAGTGCCGGGGGCGCCTACGAGCAGTACTTC

d_gene: TRBD1
j_gene: TRBJ2-7
v_gene: TRBV5-8
abundance: .
len: 14
CDR3aa: CASSDRQGNYEQYF
CDR3nt: TGTGCCAGCAGCGACCGACAGGGCAACTACGAGCAGTACTTC

d_gene: .
j_gene: TRBJ1-2
v_gene: TRBV28
abundance: .
len: 15
CDR3aa: CASSLGTPEYYGYTF
CDR3nt: TGTGCCAGCAGTTTGGGGACACCGGAGTACTATGGCTACACCTTC

d_gene: .
j_gene: TRBJ1-5
v_gene: TRBV28
abundance: .
len: 15
CDR3aa: CASSTGTVPNQPQHF
CDR3nt: TGTGCCAGCAGTACCGGGACGGTCCCCAATCAGCCCCAGCATTTT

d_gene: .
j_gene: TRBJ2-2
v_gene: TRBV19
abundance: .
len: 18
CDR3aa: CASRLDRGVVSSTGELFF
CDR3nt: TGTGCCAGTAGGCTCGATCGGGGAGTTGTGTCTAGCACCGGGGAGCTGTTTTTT

d_gene: TRBD2
j_gene: TRBJ2-1
v_gene: TRBV7-6
abundance: .
len: 16
CDR3aa: CASSTYSGRAVNEQFF
CDR3nt: TGTGCCAGCAGCACCTATAGCGGGAGGGCCGTCAATGAGCAGTTCTTC

d_gene: .
j_gene: TRBJ2-2
v_gene: TRBV12-5
abundance: .
len: 14
CDR3aa: CASGPGQNTGELFF
CDR3nt: TGTGCTAGTGGTCCAGGACAGAACACCGGGGAGCTGTTTTTT

d_gene: TRBD2
j_gene: TRBJ2-7
v_gene: TRBV9
abundance: few
len: 15
CDR3aa: CASSVALAGVYEQYF
CDR3nt: TGTGCCAGCAGCGTAGCGCTAGCGGGAGTTTACGAGCAGTACTTC

d_gene: TRBD1
j_gene: TRBJ1-4
v_gene: TRBV4-3
abundance: .
len: 16
CDR3aa: CASSQSNGDRGEKLFF
CDR3nt: TGCGCCAGCAGCCAATCTAATGGGGACAGGGGAGAAAAACTGTTTTTT

d_gene: .
j_gene: TRBJ1-6
v_gene: TRBV5-5
abundance: .
len: 14
CDR3aa: CASSLSDYNSPLHF
CDR3nt: TGTGCCAGCAGCTTGAGCGATTATAATTCACCCCTCCACTTT

d_gene: TRBD2
j_gene: TRBJ2-1
v_gene: TRBV2
abundance: .
len: 20
CDR3aa: CASSERRGSGLAGDMDEQFF
CDR3nt: TGTGCCAGCAGTGAGAGGAGGGGGAGCGGACTAGCGGGAGATATGGATGAGCAGTTCTTC

d_gene: .
j_gene: TRBJ1-4
v_gene: TRBV7-8
abundance: .
len: 11
CDR3aa: CASSLKEKLFF
CDR3nt: TGTGCCAGCAGCTTAAAAGAAAAACTGTTTTTT

d_gene: .
j_gene: TRBJ2-3
v_gene: TRBV9
abundance: once
len: 15
CDR3aa: CASSVNPGGTDTQYF
CDR3nt: TGTGCCAGCAGCGTAAATCCGGGGGGCACAGATACGCAGTATTTT

d_gene: .
j_gene: TRBJ1-5
v_gene: TRBV5-6
abundance: .
len: 16
CDR3aa: CASSFMGSRSNQPQHF
CDR3nt: TGTGCCAGCAGCTTTATGGGCAGTAGGAGCAATCAGCCCCAGCATTTT

d_gene: .
j_gene: TRBJ1-5
v_gene: TRBV5-5
abundance: once
len: 16
CDR3aa: CASSPSGAGMDQPQHF
CDR3nt: TGTGCCAGCAGCCCCTCGGGGGCCGGGATGGATCAGCCCCAGCATTTT

d_gene: TRBD1
j_gene: TRBJ1-5
v_gene: TRBV19
abundance: .
len: 14
CDR3aa: CASSLGDRIQPQHF
CDR3nt: TGTGCCAGTAGCCTGGGGGACAGGATTCAGCCCCAGCATTTT

d_gene: .
j_gene: TRBJ2-5
v_gene: TRBV5-1
abundance: .
len: 14
CDR3aa: CASSLGPGDQTQYF
CDR3nt: TGCGCCAGCAGCTTGGGGCCAGGGGATCAGACCCAGTACTTC

d_gene: .
j_gene: TRBJ2-3
v_gene: TRBV9
abundance: .
len: 14
CDR3aa: CASSVDLPTDTQYF
CDR3nt: TGTGCCAGCAGCGTAGACCTTCCCACAGATACGCAGTATTTT

d_gene: TRBD2
j_gene: TRBJ2-5
v_gene: TRBV4-3
abundance: .
len: 19
CDR3aa: CASSQGGGTSGALEETQYF
CDR3nt: TGCGCCAGCAGCCAAGGAGGAGGGACTAGCGGGGCTTTAGAAGAGACCCAGTACTTC

d_gene: .
j_gene: TRBJ1-2
v_gene: TRBV28
abundance: once
len: 13
CDR3aa: CASRPTGDYGYTF
CDR3nt: TGTGCCAGCAGGCCGACAGGTGACTATGGCTACACCTTC

d_gene: TRBD2
j_gene: TRBJ2-3
v_gene: TRBV9
abundance: .
len: 18
CDR3aa: CASSALSGRGASTDTQYF
CDR3nt: TGTGCCAGCAGCGCCCTTAGCGGGAGGGGGGCTAGCACAGATACGCAGTATTTT

d_gene: TRBD2
j_gene: TRBJ2-3
v_gene: TRBV7-3
abundance: .
len: 15
CDR3aa: CASSSFFGRPDTQYF
CDR3nt: TGTGCCAGCAGCTCCTTTTTCGGGAGGCCAGATACGCAGTATTTT